One and the same sample provided the 10 T cell receptor beta chains below, sequenced in a study of blood T cell repertoires in COVID-19. Data came from immunoSEQ multiplex PCR; TCRdb stores just in-frame clones and leaves some out. The repertoire holds hundreds of thousands of clones, with approximately 90% as singletons. The specimen was peripheral blood. These receptors came from a woman between 45 and 65 years old who had recovered from COVID-19.

The V gene is TRBV13, the J gene TRBJ2-1; 9 nucleotides match TRBD2. In germline, CDR1 is PRHDT, CDR2 FYEKMQ (reference sequence). The V segment lost 4 bases and the J segment 4 bases; nucleotides outside the gene matches: 2. The CDR3 extends over 14 amino acids. CDR3 nucleotide sequence: TGTGCCAGCAGCTCGACTAGCGGATACAATGAGCAGTTCTTC. This gives the protein CASSSTSGYNEQFF.

About this clone: The sample contains more than one DNA sequence encoding this CDR3. This rearrangement joins TRBV28 to TRBJ1-2; maybe TRBD1 (5 bases). Trimming removed 4 bases from V and 5 bases from J, with 8 bases in between. The CDR3 runs 12 residues. Germline loops: CDR1 MDHEN, CDR2 SYDVKM. The CDR3 DNA reads as TGTGCCAGCAGTTCCCAGGGATATGGCTACACCTTC. Encoded protein: CASSSQGYGYTF.

The chain employs TRBV7-3 and TRBJ2-1, with 14 bases identical to TRBD2. The CDR3 has 18 residues. The junction had 12 bases not matched to a gene; V was cut back by 5 bases and J by 6 bases. Germline loops: CDR1 SGHTA, CDR2 FQGTGA. The CDR3 sequence: CASSLRAGTSGRGNEQFF. The CDR3 DNA sequence: TGTGCCAGCAGCCTGCGGGCTGGGACTAGCGGGAGAGGCAATGAGCAGTTCTTC.

The rearrangement links TRBV6-2 or TRBV6-3 to TRBJ2-3; D is ambiguous. The V end was cut by 4 bases, the J end by 4 bases, with 9 bases between. The germline CDR1 and CDR2 sequences are MNHEY and SVGEGT. The CDR3 runs to 13 residues. This CDR3 reads CASSSLRADTQYF. The CDR3 coding sequence is TGTGCCAGCAGTTCCCTTCGGGCAGATACGCAGTATTTT.

This clone was counted a single time. The chain is built from TRBV9 and TRBJ2-2; D may be TRBD2 (6 bases). The CDR3 consists of 12 residues. Trimming removed 8 bases at V and 4 bases at J, with 9 bases between. Germline V gene lookup returns CDR1 SGDLS and CDR2 YYNGEE. CDR3 DNA: TGTGCCAGTGGCGGGATCACCGGGGAGCTGTTTTTT. Translating gives CASGGITGELFF.

CDR3 DNA sequence: TGTGCCAGTAGTGAGGCGGAATATAATTCACCCCTCCACTTT. Translated: CASSEAEYNSPLHF. The chain joins TRBV19 to TRBJ1-6; D unresolved. The V gene lost 5 bases and the J gene lost 4 bases, with 9 bases spanning the gap. The CDR3 runs 14 residues. The V gene's germline CDR1 is LNHDA and CDR2 SQIVND (reference sequence).

This chain uses TRBV5-5 with TRBJ1-1; perhaps TRBD1 as D (5 bases). Trimming stripped 5 bases from V and 4 bases from J, with 12 bases between. This CDR3 comprises 13 residues. Germline assignment: CDR1 SGHKS and CDR2 YYEKEE (reference sequence). CDR3 protein: CASRPGGSTEAFF. Here the CDR3 DNA reads TGTGCCAGCAGGCCCGGGGGGAGCACTGAAGCTTTCTTT.

This chain uses TRBV14 with TRBJ2-2; 8 positions agree with TRBD2. Germline V gene lookup returns CDR1 SGHDN and CDR2 FVKESK. This CDR3 is 16 amino acids long. V trimming: 3 bases; J trimming: 6 bases; junction bases outside the gene matches: 9. CDR3 protein: CASSQAASGGSGELFF. Written as DNA, the CDR3 is TGTGCCAGCAGCCAGGCAGCTTCGGGGGGGTCCGGGGAGCTGTTTTTT.

V and J are TRBV3-1 (or the pseudogene TRBV3-2) and TRBJ2-1; 7 bases line up with TRBD2. With V trimmed by 4 bases and J by 6 bases, 3 bases remained unmatched. Germline CDR1 and CDR2: LGHDT and YNNKEL (reference sequence). This CDR3 region has 13 residues. The CDR3 protein is CASSLRLANEQFF. The CDR3 DNA follows: TGTGCCAGCAGCCTACGACTAGCCAATGAGCAGTTCTTC.

The chain recombines TRBV4-2 with TRBJ1-1; a weak D match, TRBD1 (5 bases). CDR1 and CDR2 from the germline V gene are LGHNA and YNFKEQ. V gave up 0 bases and J gave up 11 bases, with 16 bases separating them. The CDR3 spans 14 residues. CDR3 in DNA: TGTGCCAGCAGCCAAGAACTGCGGGGCACGAGGGCTTTCTTT. This sequence encodes CASSQELRGTRAFF.